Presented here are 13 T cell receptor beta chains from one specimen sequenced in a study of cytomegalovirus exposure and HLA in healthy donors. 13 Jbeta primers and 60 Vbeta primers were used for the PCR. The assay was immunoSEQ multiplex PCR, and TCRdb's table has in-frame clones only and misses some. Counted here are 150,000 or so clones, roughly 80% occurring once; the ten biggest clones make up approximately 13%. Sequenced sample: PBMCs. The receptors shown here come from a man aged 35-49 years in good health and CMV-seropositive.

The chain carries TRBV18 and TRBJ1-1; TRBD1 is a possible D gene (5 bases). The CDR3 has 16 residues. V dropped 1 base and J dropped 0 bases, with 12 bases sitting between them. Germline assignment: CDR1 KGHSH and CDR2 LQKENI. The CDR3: CASSPLGQSLNTEAFF. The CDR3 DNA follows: TGTGCCAGCTCACCACTGGGGCAGTCCTTGAACACTGAAGCTTTCTTT.

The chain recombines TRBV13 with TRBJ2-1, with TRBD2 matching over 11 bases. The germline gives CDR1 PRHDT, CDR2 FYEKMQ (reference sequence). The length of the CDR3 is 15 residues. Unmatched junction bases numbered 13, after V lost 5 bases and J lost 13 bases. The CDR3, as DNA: TGTGCCAGCAGCCGCACCCGGACTAGCGGGCGGGTCCAGTTCTTC. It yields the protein CASSRTRTSGRVQFF.

The DNA of the CDR3 is TGTGCCAGCACCCCAGGGGTCCACTCCTACGAGCAGTACTTC. It translates to CASTPGVHSYEQYF. V usage is TRBV5-6 and J usage is TRBJ2-7, with D maybe TRBD1 (6 bases). Germline V CDR1 and CDR2: SGHDT, YYEEEE. Trimming took off 6 bases at V and 0 bases at J, with 13 bases between the two ends. The CDR3 contains 14 residues.

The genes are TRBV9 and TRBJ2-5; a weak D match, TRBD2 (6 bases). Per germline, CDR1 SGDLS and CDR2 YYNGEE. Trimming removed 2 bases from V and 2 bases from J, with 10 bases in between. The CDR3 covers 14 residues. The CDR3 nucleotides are TGTGCCAGCAGCGTCGCGGGGATTCAAGAGACCCAGTACTTC. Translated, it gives CASSVAGIQETQYF.

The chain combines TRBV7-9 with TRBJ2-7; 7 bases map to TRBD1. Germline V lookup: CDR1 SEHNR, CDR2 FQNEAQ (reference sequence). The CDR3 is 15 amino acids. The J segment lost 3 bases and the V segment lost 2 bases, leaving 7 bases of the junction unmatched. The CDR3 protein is CASSLSTGAFYEQYF. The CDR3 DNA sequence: TGTGCCAGCAGCTTAAGTACAGGGGCATTCTACGAGCAGTACTTC. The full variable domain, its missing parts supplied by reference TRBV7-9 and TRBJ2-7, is DTGVSQNPRHKITKRGQNVTFRCDPISEHNRLYWYRQTLGQGPEFLTYFQNEAQLEKSRLLSDRFSAERPKGSFSTLEIQRTEQGDSAMYLCASSLSTGAFYEQYFGPGTRLTVT.

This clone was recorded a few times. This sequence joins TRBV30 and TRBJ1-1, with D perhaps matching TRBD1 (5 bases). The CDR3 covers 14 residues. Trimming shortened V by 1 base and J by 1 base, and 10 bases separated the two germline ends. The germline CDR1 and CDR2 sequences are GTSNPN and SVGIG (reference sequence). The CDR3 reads CAWSEGLKNTEAFF. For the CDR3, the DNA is TGTGCCTGGAGTGAGGGACTAAAGAACACTGAAGCTTTCTTT.

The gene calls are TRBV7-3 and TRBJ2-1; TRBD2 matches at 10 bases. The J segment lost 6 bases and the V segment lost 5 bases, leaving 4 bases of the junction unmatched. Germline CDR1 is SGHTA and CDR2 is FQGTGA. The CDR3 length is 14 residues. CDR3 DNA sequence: TGTGCCAGCAGCCTGGGACTAGCGCCCAATGAGCAGTTCTTC. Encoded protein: CASSLGLAPNEQFF.

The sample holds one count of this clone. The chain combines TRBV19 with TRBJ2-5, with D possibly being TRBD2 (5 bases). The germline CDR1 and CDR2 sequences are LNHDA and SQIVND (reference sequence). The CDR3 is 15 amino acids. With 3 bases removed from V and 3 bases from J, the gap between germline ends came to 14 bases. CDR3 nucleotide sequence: TGTGCCAGTAGTATTGTGGCGGGCCAAAAAGAGACCCAGTACTTC. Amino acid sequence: CASSIVAGQKETQYF.

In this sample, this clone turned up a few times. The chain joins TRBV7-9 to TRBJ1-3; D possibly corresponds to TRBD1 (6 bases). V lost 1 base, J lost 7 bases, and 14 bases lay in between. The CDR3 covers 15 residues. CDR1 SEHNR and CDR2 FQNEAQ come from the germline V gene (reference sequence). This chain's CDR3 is CASSLGTNRDNTIYF. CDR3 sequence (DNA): TGTGCCAGCAGCTTAGGTACCAACAGGGACAACACCATATATTTT.

CDR3 bases: TGTGCCAGCAGTTTAGAACTAGCGGAGTCCTACGAGCAGTACTTC. The encoded protein is CASSLELAESYEQYF. The rearrangement joins TRBV28 to TRBJ2-7, with 8 bases identical to TRBD2. CDR3 length: 15 residues. The germline gives CDR1 MDHEN, CDR2 SYDVKM. Trimming removed 2 bases from V and 1 base from J; junction bases left unmatched: 4.

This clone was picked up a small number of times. CDR3 in DNA: TGTGCCAGCAGGGGGGCCCCCGGGACAGCGAACACCGGGGAGCTGTTTTTT. Its protein product is CASRGAPGTANTGELFF. This chain connects TRBV5-6 to TRBJ2-2, with 7 bases aligning to TRBD1. V gave up 5 bases and J gave up 0 bases; unmatched junction bases: 10. In germline, CDR1 is SGHDT, CDR2 YYEEEE. The CDR3 extends over 17 amino acids. The entire variable domain, with the rest obtained from reference TRBV5-6 and TRBJ2-2, is as follows: DAGVTQSPTHLIKTRGQQVTLRCSPKSGHDTVSWYQQALGQGPQFIFQYYEEEERQRGNFPDRFSGHQFPNYSSELNVNALLLGDSALYLCASRGAPGTANTGELFFGEGSRLTVL.

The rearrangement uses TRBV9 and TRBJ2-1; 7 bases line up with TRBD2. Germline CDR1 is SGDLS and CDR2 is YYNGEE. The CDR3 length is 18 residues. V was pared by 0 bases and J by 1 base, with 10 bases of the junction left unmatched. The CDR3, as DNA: TGTGCCAGCAGCGTAGCCGTCTCAGCGGGGAGTTCCTACAATGAGCAGTTCTTC. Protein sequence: CASSVAVSAGSSYNEQFF.

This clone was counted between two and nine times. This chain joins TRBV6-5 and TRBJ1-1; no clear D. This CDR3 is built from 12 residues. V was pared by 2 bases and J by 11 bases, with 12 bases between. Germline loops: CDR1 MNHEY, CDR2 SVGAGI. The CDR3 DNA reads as TGTGCCAGCAGTTACGAGGCAATCCGTGCTTTCTTT. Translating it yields CASSYEAIRAFF.